These 11 T cell receptor beta chains were sequenced from one sample in a study of identical twins. TCRdb called the 5' RACE reads again in MiXCR, with one record for every CDR3 protein. The profile shows roughly 630,000 distinct CDR3 sequences, around 7.5% of them singletons. Separately, the same data were catalogued under a study of yellow fever vaccine responses in identical twins.

The sample consisted of PBMCs. The receptor source for this set is a woman under 30 in good health.

Many counts were recorded for this clonotype. The chain has TRBV5-1 and TRBJ1-5; D unclear. V gave up 0 bases and J gave up 0 bases, with 7 bases separating them. The CDR3 runs to 15 residues. The germline V gene has CDR1 SGHRS and CDR2 YFSETQ. The CDR3 nucleotides are TGCGCCAGCAGCTTGGCCGGGGATAGCAATCAGCCCCAGCATTTT. This sequence encodes CASSLAGDSNQPQHF.

This clonotype was recorded a few times. The V call is TRBV7-6, the J call TRBJ2-3; possible D gene TRBD1, 6 bases. CDR3 length: 14 residues. CDR1 and CDR2 from the germline V gene are SGHVS and FNYEAQ. V was cut by 5 bases and J by 3 bases, with 12 bases left in between. The CDR3 here is CASSINRATDTQYF. The CDR3 nucleotides are TGTGCCAGCAGCATAAACAGGGCGACAGATACGCAGTATTTT.

The V gene is TRBV9, the J gene TRBJ2-1, with 10 bases identical to TRBD2. Germline values: CDR1 SGDLS, CDR2 YYNGEE. V dropped 3 bases and J dropped 3; count of bases not matched to a gene: 6. This CDR3 spans 16 amino acids. The CDR3 loop is CASSALAGGLYNEQFF. The CDR3 DNA reads as TGTGCCAGCAGCGCATTAGCGGGAGGACTCTACAATGAGCAGTTCTTC.

This clonotype came up a few times. The chain employs TRBV14 and TRBJ2-2; unclear D gene. CDR1 and CDR2 from the germline V gene are SGHDN and FVKESK. V was clipped by 1 base and J by 6 bases, with 6 bases between them. The CDR3 loop spans 13 amino acids. In nucleotides, the CDR3 is TGTGCCAGCAGCCAAGTTCGAGCCGGGGAGCTGTTTTTT. It yields the protein CASSQVRAGELFF.

This clonotype was recorded at least ten times. The chain combines TRBV3-1 with TRBJ2-1; 7 bases are a match to TRBD2. Trimming at V came to 1 base and at J to 2 bases, leaving 2 bases not matched to a gene. The CDR3 extends over 15 amino acids. Germline V gene sequence: CDR1 LGHDT, CDR2 YNNKEL (reference sequence). In DNA, the CDR3 is TGTGCCAGCAGCCAAGTTGCGGGAGCCTACAATGAGCAGTTCTTC. Protein sequence: CASSQVAGAYNEQFF.

This clonotype was seen many times. This rearrangement joins TRBV20-1 to TRBJ1-6; no firm D call. Germline assignment: CDR1 DFQATT and CDR2 SNEGSKA (reference sequence). The CDR3 covers 15 residues. Trimming left V 0 bases short and J 1 base short, with 7 bases between. CDR3 DNA sequence: TGCAGTGCTAGAGACCGGGGTTCCTATAATTCACCCCTCCACTTT. Translation gives CSARDRGSYNSPLHF.

This clonotype was found a few times. This sequence joins TRBV10-3 and TRBJ1-1; D is possibly TRBD1 (6 bases). Germline assignment: CDR1 ENHRY and CDR2 SYGVKD. Trimming took off 6 bases at V and 1 base at J, with 12 bases between the two ends. This CDR3 has 14 amino acids. CDR3 nucleotides: TGTGCCATCAGCCTCGGGACACCGAACACTGAAGCTTTCTTT. Protein sequence: CAISLGTPNTEAFF.

This clonotype was seen at least ten times. This chain uses TRBV4-1 with TRBJ2-4, with D possibly TRBD1 on 6 matching bases. The CDR3 consists of 15 residues. Germline V CDR1 and CDR2: MGHRA, YSYEKL. Trimming cost V 4 bases and J 6 bases, with 16 bases left between them. The CDR3 DNA is TGCGCCAGCAGCCGGGGGTCAGGGGACCTAAACATTCAGTACTTC. This translates into CASSRGSGDLNIQYF.

The chain links TRBV15 to TRBJ2-3; 9 positions agree with TRBD2. The CDR3 has 18 residues. CDR1 and CDR2 (germline): LNHNV, YYDKDF (reference sequence). The V and J ends lost 1 base and 0 bases, in that order; junction bases with no gene match: 8. The CDR3 region is CATSRGLAEDGSTDTQYF. The CDR3 bases are TGTGCCACCAGCAGAGGACTAGCGGAGGACGGAAGCACAGATACGCAGTATTTT. Drawing the rest from reference TRBV15 and TRBJ2-3, the complete variable domain is DAMVIQNPRYQVTQFGKPVTLSCSQTLNHNVMYWYQQKSSQAPKLLFHYYDKDFNNEADTPDNFQSRRPNTSFCFLDIRSPGLGDTAMYLCATSRGLAEDGSTDTQYFGPGTRLTVL.

This clonotype has at least ten counts. The chain recombines TRBV5-6 with TRBJ2-1, with 11 bases fitting TRBD1. CDR3 size: 17 residues. V was clipped by 3 bases and J by 4 bases; unmatched bases: 9. Germline CDR1 is SGHDT and CDR2 is YYEEEE. DNA of the CDR3: TGTGCCAGCAGCTGGACAGGGGGCATGTTTACTTACAATGAGCAGTTCTTC. This translates into CASSWTGGMFTYNEQFF.

V usage is TRBV5-1 and J usage is TRBJ2-7, with D tentatively TRBD2 (6 bases). V was clipped by 0 bases and J by 7 bases, with 17 bases between them. Germline V gene sequence: CDR1 SGHRS, CDR2 YFSETQ. This CDR3 comprises 15 residues. The CDR3 coding sequence is TGCGCCAGCAGCTTGGTGGGGGAGGCCAGCGGAGAGCAGTACTTC. Amino acids: CASSLVGEASGEQYF.